The 27 T cell receptor beta chains presented below share a single source sample, sequenced in a study of cytomegalovirus exposure and HLA in healthy donors. Libraries were prepared by immunoSEQ multiplex PCR; TCRdb keeps only in-frame clonotypes and omits some of them. The profile shows some 150,000 clones, about 91% of them singletons. The specimen sequenced was PBMCs. The receptors shown here come from a woman between 18 and 29 years old in good health and CMV-seropositive.

The gene calls are TRBV5-1 and TRBJ2-2, with D maybe TRBD2 (6 bases). CDR1 SGHRS and CDR2 YFSETQ come from the germline V gene. Trimming left V 4 bases short and J 3 bases short, with 16 bases between. CDR3 length: 16 residues. The chain's CDR3 is CASSPVGGLDTGELFF. CDR3 nucleotide sequence: TGCGCCAGCAGCCCGGTGGGGGGACTCGACACCGGGGAGCTGTTTTTT.

The chain uses TRBV18 and TRBJ1-4; 9 bases align to TRBD1. The CDR3 is 17 amino acids. V lost 4 bases, J lost 1 base, and 7 bases stayed unmatched. Germline CDR1 is KGHSH and CDR2 is LQKENI. CDR3 amino acids: CASSLGTGSRTNEKLFF. As DNA, the CDR3 is TGTGCCAGCTCACTGGGGACAGGGTCTCGAACTAATGAAAAACTGTTTTTT.

This chain uses TRBV14 with TRBJ1-4; TRBD1 agrees at 10 bases. Trimming at V came to 1 base and at J to 5 bases, leaving 10 bases not matched to a gene. The CDR3 has 18 amino acids. Looked up from germline, CDR1 is SGHDN and CDR2 is FVKESK. CDR3 protein: CASSQGIRPGQGNEKLFF. The CDR3 DNA reads TGTGCCAGCAGCCAAGGGATCAGACCGGGACAGGGGAATGAAAAACTGTTTTTT.

This chain uses TRBV7-9 with TRBJ2-3, with TRBD1 matching over 8 bases. J lost 3 bases, V lost 5 bases, and 7 bases had no gene match. Per the germline V gene, CDR1 is SEHNR and CDR2 is FQNEAQ (reference sequence). This CDR3 comprises 15 residues. CDR3 loop: CASSRRTGSTDTQYF. As DNA, the CDR3 is TGTGCCAGCAGCCGCCGGACAGGGTCGACAGATACGCAGTATTTT.

The genes are TRBV7-2 and TRBJ2-5, with D perhaps TRBD2 (5 bases). Germline CDR1 and CDR2: SGHTA and FQGNSA. This CDR3 has 13 amino acids. V shed 4 bases and J shed 2 bases, with 8 bases lying between them. The CDR3 DNA follows: TGTGCCAGCAGCTCTCTAGCTCAAGAGACCCAGTACTTC. As protein: CASSSLAQETQYF.

The chain couples TRBV30 to TRBJ1-2, with TRBD1 identical over 7 bases. J lost 2 bases, V lost 5 bases, and 5 bases had no gene match. The CDR3 sequence is 13 residues long. Looked up from germline, CDR1 is GTSNPN and CDR2 is SVGIG (reference sequence). The CDR3, as DNA: TGTGCCTGGGGGAGAGGGGGCAACTATGGCTACACCTTC. As protein: CAWGRGGNYGYTF.

The genes are TRBV7-2 and TRBJ1-2; D remains unclear. Germline V lookup: CDR1 SGHTA, CDR2 FQGNSA. Trimming removed 3 bases at V and 8 bases at J, with 7 bases between. The CDR3 sequence is 11 residues long. In DNA, the CDR3 is TGTGCCAGCAGCTTCACTCGGGGCTACACCTTC. It codes for CASSFTRGYTF.

This chain links TRBV2 with TRBJ1-4; maybe TRBD1 (6 bases). This CDR3 has 14 amino acids. Germline-derived CDR1 and CDR2 are SNHLY and FYNNEI. Trimming stripped 8 bases from V and 1 base from J, with 11 bases between. Written as DNA, the CDR3 is TGTGCCAGCCACAGGGAAAGAACTAATGAAAAACTGTTTTTT. Amino acid sequence: CASHRERTNEKLFF.

The J gene is TRBJ2-7, the V gene TRBV28; 11 bases align to TRBD2. This CDR3 is 16 amino acids long. Per the germline V gene, CDR1 is MDHEN and CDR2 is SYDVKM. With V trimmed by 10 bases and J by 5 bases, 16 bases remained unmatched. CDR3 protein: CATHGVAGGPVDEQYF. The CDR3 DNA reads as TGTGCCACCCATGGAGTAGCGGGAGGGCCGGTAGACGAGCAGTACTTC.

The chain carries TRBV4-3 and TRBJ1-6; D is ambiguous. Germline assignment: CDR1 LGHNA and CDR2 YSLEER. V was cut by 1 base and J by 2 bases, with 3 bases left in between. The CDR3 has 14 amino acids. CDR3 amino acids: CASSQGAYNSPLHF. Here the CDR3 DNA reads TGCGCCAGCAGCCAAGGAGCCTATAATTCACCCCTCCACTTT.

In DNA form, the CDR3 reads TGTGCCAGCAGCCCTCCGGGGGAGAACACTGAAGCTTTCTTT. This codes for CASSPPGENTEAFF. The rearrangement links TRBV7-8 to TRBJ1-1, with D possibly TRBD1 on 5 matching bases. This CDR3 contains 14 residues. Per germline, CDR1 SGHVS and CDR2 FQNEAQ. Trimming pared 5 bases from V and 1 base from J, leaving 11 bases between.

This rearrangement joins TRBV14 to TRBJ2-1; 9 bases align to TRBD2. V shed 5 bases and J 4 bases; nucleotides not matched to a gene: 9. Germline V gene lookup returns CDR1 SGHDN and CDR2 FVKESK. The CDR3 is 16 amino acids. The CDR3 sequence is CASSALGAGGYNEQFF. The DNA for the CDR3 is TGTGCCAGCAGCGCCCTGGGGGCGGGAGGGTACAATGAGCAGTTCTTC.

The chain carries TRBV9 and TRBJ2-5; 9 bases agree with TRBD1. V lost 2 bases and J lost 5; bases outside the gene matches: 10. The CDR3 contains 16 residues. Germline CDR1 and CDR2: SGDLS and YYNGEE. For the CDR3, the DNA is TGTGCCAGCAGCGTGACCCGGGACAGGGTTTCGGAGACCCAGTACTTC. It translates to CASSVTRDRVSETQYF.

V gene TRBV15 combines with J gene TRBJ1-4; 7 bases agree with TRBD1. Germline V gives CDR1 LNHNV, CDR2 YYDKDF (reference sequence). This CDR3 has 14 amino acids. V gave up 5 bases and J gave up 10 bases; unmatched junction bases: 10. CDR3 nucleotide sequence: TGTGCCACCAGCGGCCGACAGGGTGGGTTAAAACTGTTTTTT. Encoded protein: CATSGRQGGLKLFF.

V gene TRBV4-1 combines with J gene TRBJ2-1; D not resolved. The CDR3 length is 12 residues. CDR1 is MGHRA and CDR2 is YSYEKL in the germline V gene. Trimming stripped 4 bases from V and 6 bases from J, with 7 bases between. The CDR3 loop reads CASSLPSNEQFF. The CDR3 DNA sequence: TGCGCCAGCAGCCTTCCTTCCAATGAGCAGTTCTTC.

This clone has just one count. The chain is built from TRBV2 and TRBJ2-1, with 7 nucleotides matching TRBD2. This CDR3 contains 15 residues. The germline CDR1 and CDR2 sequences are SNHLY and FYNNEI. Trimming took 5 bases from V and 0 from J; bases not matched to a gene: 4. The CDR3 DNA reads TGTGCCAGCAGTATCCGCGGGGGCTCCTACAATGAGCAGTTCTTC. Protein: CASSIRGGSYNEQFF.

The chain employs TRBV7-9 and TRBJ2-7; TRBD2 is a possible D gene (5 bases). Trimming removed 5 bases at V and 2 bases at J, with 13 bases between. CDR3 size: 14 residues. Germline V CDR1 and CDR2: SEHNR, FQNEAQ (reference sequence). CDR3 in DNA: TGTGCCAGCAGCCCAACGGACGGGACCTACGAGCAGTACTTC. The encoded protein is CASSPTDGTYEQYF.

The V and J genes are TRBV9 and TRBJ2-1; 9 bases align to TRBD2. The CDR3 has 14 residues. CDR1 is SGDLS, CDR2 YYNGEE, per germline. Losses at the gene ends were 3 bases for V and 8 bases for J; bases not matched to a gene: 6. In DNA form, the CDR3 reads TGTGCCAGCAGCGCCAGCGGGGGGAGGTATGAGCAGTTCTTC. It specifies CASSASGGRYEQFF.

This chain links TRBV5-8 with TRBJ1-1; a possible D gene is TRBD1 (5 bases). The V and J ends lost 4 bases and 4 bases respectively, with 14 bases between them. The CDR3 consists of 14 residues. Germline values: CDR1 SGHTS, CDR2 YDEGEE. The DNA for the CDR3 is TGTGCCAGCAGCCCCAGGGTGACGCGCACTGAAGCTTTCTTT. Protein sequence: CASSPRVTRTEAFF. The full variable domain, completed using reference TRBV5-8 and TRBJ1-1, is EAGVTQSPTHLIKTRGQQATLRCSPISGHTSVYWYQQALGLGLQFLLWYDEGEERNRGNFPPRFSGRQFPNYSSELNVNALELEDSALYLCASSPRVTRTEAFFGQGTRLTVV.

The chain is built from TRBV13 and TRBJ2-2; no clear D. The germline gives CDR1 PRHDT, CDR2 FYEKMQ (reference sequence). This CDR3 is 14 amino acids long. Trimming pared 2 bases from V and 5 bases from J, leaving 9 bases between. For the CDR3, the DNA is TGTGCCAGCAGCTTATACCGAGCTACCGGGGAGCTGTTTTTT. Amino acid sequence: CASSLYRATGELFF.

The chain employs TRBV25-1 and TRBJ2-5; 10 bases match TRBD2. Trimming took 8 bases from V and 2 from J; bases not matched to a gene: 8. The CDR3 has 15 amino acids. Germline V gene lookup returns CDR1 MGHDK and CDR2 SYGVNS. The CDR3, as DNA: TGTGCCAGCTGGGGACGGACTAGCGGTCAAGAGACCCAGTACTTC. Amino acids: CASWGRTSGQETQYF.

The chain combines TRBV6-6 with TRBJ1-2, with D maybe TRBD1 (6 bases). This CDR3 is 14 amino acids long. Germline V lookup: CDR1 MNHNY, CDR2 SVGAGI (reference sequence). Trimming stripped 5 bases from V and 0 bases from J, with 10 bases between. The CDR3: CASSPGTPNYGYTF. The CDR3, as DNA: TGTGCCAGCAGTCCCGGGACACCTAACTATGGCTACACCTTC.

V usage is TRBV7-8 and J usage is TRBJ1-5; 9 bases match TRBD1. This CDR3 spans 16 amino acids. Trimming at V came to 4 bases and at J to 2 bases, leaving 6 bases not matched to a gene. Germline CDR1 reads SGHVS; CDR2 reads FQNEAQ. CDR3 DNA: TGTGCCAGCAGCTCGTACAGGGGGCGCGGCAATCAGCCCCAGCATTTT. Translating it yields CASSSYRGRGNQPQHF.

This chain connects TRBV7-2 to TRBJ2-7, with 8 bases identical to TRBD1. Germline-derived CDR1 and CDR2 are SGHTA and FQGNSA. V shed 1 base, J shed 2 bases, and the junction held 7 bases outside the gene matches. This CDR3 has 16 amino acids. The CDR3 region has the DNA TGTGCCAGCAGCTTAGAATCGCCAGGGGGCCCCTACGAGCAGTACTTC. The encoded protein is CASSLESPGGPYEQYF.

V is TRBV5-6 and J is TRBJ2-7, with D unclear. V was trimmed by 0 bases and J by 8 bases, leaving 15 bases between them. Germline CDR1 and CDR2: SGHDT and YYEEEE. The CDR3 has 14 amino acids. The CDR3 protein is CASSLVSLTEKQYF. The CDR3 region has the DNA TGTGCCAGCAGCTTGGTAAGCCTCACGGAGAAGCAGTACTTC.

The chain is built from TRBV10-3 and TRBJ1-1; no clear D. Trimming took off 7 bases at V and 3 bases at J, with 6 bases between the two ends. The germline V gene has CDR1 ENHRY and CDR2 SYGVKD. There are 11 residues in the CDR3. CDR3: CAITQDTEAFF. The DNA of the CDR3 is TGTGCCATCACTCAGGACACTGAAGCTTTCTTT.

The chain recombines TRBV29-1 with TRBJ2-7, with 7 bases identical to TRBD2. The V gene's germline CDR1 is SQVTM and CDR2 ANQGSEA. J gave up 3 bases and V 7 bases, and 21 bases lay outside the gene matches. This CDR3 spans 17 amino acids. The CDR3 DNA reads as TGCAGCGCCTCACCCCGGGAGGAGAGCGGGTCCGACTACGAGCAGTACTTC. Translation: CSASPREESGSDYEQYF.